This T cell receptor beta chain was profiled in a study of PD-1 blockade in classical Hodgkin lymphoma. Time point described: cycle 4 day 1 (C4D1), after less than 7 weeks of nivolumab. There was relapse after autologous stem cell transplantation in every patient, and there was variation in brentuximab vedotin exposure. V lost 2 bases, J lost 2 bases, and 4 bases stayed unmatched. The CDR3 totals 17 residues. The germline CDR1 and CDR2 sequences are KGHSH and LQKENI. Regarding the study as a whole: By cycle point C4D1, TCR diversity had risen significantly in CD4+ cells (but not CD8+ cells).

This clone was seen a single time. Its target is unknown. Assay used: immunoSEQ multiplex PCR; TCRdb lists only in-frame clones, some missing. The table lists 100,000 or so clones, approximately 89% of them singletons. The sample in question was peripheral blood mononuclear cells (PBMCs), obtained before the fourth cycle of nivolumab. The J gene is TRBJ2-3, the V gene TRBV18, with 13 bases aligning to TRBD2. The sequence derives from a human donor with classical Hodgkin lymphoma. In DNA, the CDR3 is TGTGCCAGCTCACCAGAGGGACTAGCGGGGCCCACAGATACGCAGTATTTT. Amino acids: CASSPEGLAGPTDTQYF.